This TCR beta chain originates from a study of blood T cell repertoires in COVID-19. In its sample, this clone was seen a few times. Original handling: Reference gene primer amplification yielded estimated nucleated cell counts. The data were produced by immunoSEQ multiplex PCR, yet TCRdb's version contains in-frame clones alone and is incomplete. V, J and clone size were drawn from that table, and D and trimming were deduced from the DNA. This repertoire shows roughly 180,000 clones, around 85% found once; its top ten account for 5.6%. Individuals aged about 18 to 89 years were recruited from about two dozen US areas. Cohort allocation depended upon clinical history that participants reported. Germline V CDR1 and CDR2: SGHRS, YFSETQ. The V and J ends lost 1 base and 5 bases respectively, with 10 bases between them. This CDR3 spans 13 amino acids.

This TCR came from a woman in her forties with acute COVID-19. The chain employs TRBV5-1 and TRBJ2-7, with D uncertain. Sequenced input: PBMCs or T cells enriched from blood (not recorded which). CDR3 nucleotides: TGCGCCAGCAGCTTGCAGGCAAACGACGAGCAGTACTTC. As protein: CASSLQANDEQYF. The full variable domain, with the rest looked up from reference TRBV5-1 and TRBJ2-7, is KAGVTQTPRYLIKTRGQQVTLSCSPISGHRSVSWYQQTPGQGLQFLFEYFSETQRNKGNFPGRFSGRQFSNSRSEMNVSTLELGDSALYLCASSLQANDEQYFGPGTRLTVT.